The 12 T cell receptor beta chains presented below share a single source sample, sequenced in a study of cytomegalovirus exposure and HLA in healthy donors (dated by TCRdb to about 2017). Library generation was performed with the immunoSEQ multiplex PCR assay. For the multiplex PCR, a mixture combining 60 forward primers for TCR Vbeta segments and 13 reverse primers for TCR Jbeta segments was used. TCRdb took this table from immuneACCESS and kept in-frame rearrangements with V and J called. Such tables lack part of the clones; where checked against another copy, unresolved V genes explain under half of the gap, and the rest is unexplained. Within this sample are approximately 94,000 clones, with 70% to 85% of them counted one time only. The ten largest clones capture around 5% of the sample. The sequenced sample was PBMCs. Receptors originate from a man aged 25-45 years in good health and CMV-seropositive.

The gene calls are TRBV6-5 and TRBJ1-5; 8 bases are a match to TRBD1. This CDR3 is built from 13 residues. V shed 6 bases and J 7 bases; nucleotides not matched to a gene: 5. From germline, CDR1 is MNHEY and CDR2 SVGAGI. The CDR3 DNA reads as TGTGCCAGCAGAGACAGGGGTGGCCAGCCCCAGCATTTT. Translation gives CASRDRGGQPQHF.

V gene TRBV7-2 combines with J gene TRBJ2-3; 9 bases line up with TRBD2. Germline V lookup: CDR1 SGHTA, CDR2 FQGNSA. CDR3 length: 18 amino acids. Losses at the gene ends were 5 bases for V and 0 bases for J; bases not matched to a gene: 12. The chain's CDR3 is CASSKPGLAGSSTDTQYF. Written as DNA, the CDR3 is TGTGCCAGCAGCAAACCGGGACTAGCCGGGTCTAGCACAGATACGCAGTATTTT.

The CDR3 spells CASSLGTGTGADYGYTF. CDR3 coding DNA: TGTGCCAGCAGCTTAGGGACCGGGACAGGGGCCGACTATGGCTACACCTTC. The V call is TRBV7-9, the J call TRBJ1-2; 10 positions match TRBD1. Germline CDR1 and CDR2: SEHNR and FQNEAQ (reference sequence). The CDR3 consists of 17 residues. Trimming cost V 1 base and J 3 bases; bases outside gene matches: 8.

Only one count was recorded for this clone. The chain combines TRBV29-1 with TRBJ2-7, with TRBD2 identical over 7 bases. The length of the CDR3 is 13 residues. In germline, CDR1 is SQVTM, CDR2 ANQGSEA. V lost 3 bases to trimming and J lost 6 bases; unmatched junction nucleotides: 8. This CDR3 reads CSVDTIGEGEQYF. The CDR3 DNA reads as TGCAGCGTTGATACAATTGGGGAGGGCGAGCAGTACTTC.

V gene TRBV25-1 combines with J gene TRBJ1-4; weak D call: TRBD1 (5 bases). Germline CDR1 reads MGHDK; CDR2 reads SYGVNS. Trimming shortened V by 3 bases and J by 0 bases, and 17 bases separated the two germline ends. The CDR3 loop spans 18 amino acids. CDR3 amino acids: CASSEGEEGRSTNEKLFF. The CDR3 DNA follows: TGTGCCAGCAGTGAGGGTGAGGAGGGGCGATCAACTAATGAAAAACTGTTTTTT.

This chain joins TRBV28 and TRBJ2-3; D ambiguous. The V end was cut by 6 bases, the J end by 1 base, with 11 bases between. There are 14 residues in the CDR3. In germline, CDR1 is MDHEN, CDR2 SYDVKM. CDR3 nucleotide sequence: TGTGCCAGCAGCGCAAATCTAGGCACAGATACGCAGTATTTT. It encodes CASSANLGTDTQYF.

The V call is TRBV7-2, the J call TRBJ2-1; TRBD1 might be the D (5 bases). The V and J ends lost 5 bases and 3 bases respectively, with 20 bases between them. The V gene's germline CDR1 is SGHTA and CDR2 FQGNSA. This CDR3 spans 17 amino acids. The CDR3 DNA is TGTGCCAGCAGCCTAAACCCAGGGAAGCTCCTCTACAATGAGCAGTTCTTC. It is translated as CASSLNPGKLLYNEQFF.

V is TRBV6-6 and J is TRBJ2-1; weak D call: TRBD2 (5 bases). Trimming pared 7 bases from V and 8 bases from J, leaving 9 bases between. The CDR3 has 11 amino acids. Looked up from germline, CDR1 is MNHNY and CDR2 is SVGAGI (reference sequence). The CDR3 is CASTSGDEQFF. In DNA form, the CDR3 reads TGTGCCAGCACATCCGGGGATGAGCAGTTCTTC.

This chain connects TRBV4-1 to TRBJ1-1, with TRBD1 matching over 10 bases. CDR3 length equals 17 residues. Per germline, CDR1 MGHRA and CDR2 YSYEKL. V was pared by 4 bases and J by 10 bases, with 18 bases of the junction left unmatched. CDR3 amino acids: CASSPRIGTGVNYGAFF. The CDR3 bases are TGCGCCAGCAGCCCGAGAATCGGGACAGGGGTTAATTACGGAGCTTTCTTT.

This clone has a handful of counts. The chain carries TRBV9 and TRBJ2-3, with 9 nucleotides matching TRBD2. CDR1 and CDR2 (germline): SGDLS, YYNGEE. The CDR3 has 16 amino acids. Germline trimming cut 1 base from V and 0 bases from J; bases unmatched to any gene: 3. CDR3 DNA sequence: TGTGCCAGCAGCGTACGCGGGGGGGCTAGCACAGATACGCAGTATTTT. Its protein is CASSVRGGASTDTQYF.

This clone has only one observation. J is TRBJ2-3 and V is TRBV7-6; no clear D gene. This CDR3 is 16 amino acids long. The germline V and J ends were trimmed by 5 bases and 4 bases, with 19 bases remaining between them. Germline V CDR1 and CDR2: SGHVS, FNYEAQ. This chain's CDR3 is CASSAKLLLSPDTQYF. CDR3 sequence (DNA): TGTGCCAGCAGCGCGAAGTTACTGTTGAGCCCAGATACGCAGTATTTT.

V usage is TRBV2 and J usage is TRBJ1-5, with TRBD1 as a possible D gene (5 bases). The CDR3 has 14 amino acids. V was clipped by 6 bases and J by 0 bases, with 9 bases between them. From germline, CDR1 is SNHLY and CDR2 FYNNEI. This chain's CDR3 is CASRTVFSNQPQHF. CDR3 DNA: TGTGCCAGCAGGACAGTCTTTAGCAATCAGCCCCAGCATTTT.